This T cell receptor beta chain emerged from a study of technical replicates of blood from several donors. Using immunoSEQ multiplex PCR, the repertoire was profiled, and TCRdb retains in-frame clones only, with some absent. Among more than 65,000 clones listed, 95% to 97% were seen once. The sample consisted of T cells isolated from PBMCs. This TCR came from a human donor in good health.

The CDR3 DNA sequence: TGTGCCAGTAGTATAGATCTTTTGTCAGGGGAAGGCTACACCTTC. This translates into CASSIDLLSGEGYTF. The gene calls are TRBV19 and TRBJ1-2; the D gene is possibly TRBD1 (6 bases). The germline V gene has CDR1 LNHDA and CDR2 SQIVND (reference sequence). The V and J ends lost 0 bases and 8 bases respectively, with 16 bases between them. The CDR3 loop spans 15 amino acids. The variable domain in full, with the rest retrieved from reference TRBV19 and TRBJ1-2, is DGGITQSPKYLFRKEGQNVTLSCEQNLNHDAMYWYRQDPGQGLRLIYYSQIVNDFQKGDIAEGYSVSREKKESFPLTVTSAQKNPTAFYLCASSIDLLSGEGYTFGSGTRLTVV.